These 2 T cell receptor beta chains were all obtained from the same sample, sequenced in a study of persistence of HIV-infected CD4 T cells. The stimulus was an HIV-1 Gag 15-mer peptide pool, about 1 ug/peptide/mL. Sorted nonresponding memory CD4+ T cells were CD40L-negative, CD69-negative, CD45RO-high. For these TCRs, the target antigens are not known. Sequencing used immunoSEQ version 4 in survey mode. Here immunoSEQ multiplex PCR was the method, and the copy in TCRdb shows in-frame clones only, minus some. The table lists about 41,000 clones, around 82% of them singletons, with 13% to 15% in the top ten. The starting material was CD4+ T cells sorted from PBMCs after roughly 18-hour stimulation, obtained from a patient who received antiretroviral therapy. Receptor source: an adult man with HIV who was CMV-seropositive.

This chain links TRBV6-6 with TRBJ2-1, with D maybe TRBD2 (5 bases). CDR1 and CDR2 from the germline V gene are MNHNY and SVGAGI (reference sequence). The CDR3 covers 14 residues. Trimming took off 0 bases at V and 13 bases at J, with 16 bases between the two ends. CDR3 sequence: CASSYSRDSEFQFF. CDR3 nucleotides: TGTGCCAGCAGTTACTCCCGGGATAGCGAGTTTCAGTTCTTC.

This chain uses TRBV6-4 with TRBJ1-2, with D possibly TRBD1 on 5 matching bases. The ends were cut back, 2 bases at V and 5 bases at J, with 12 bases in the middle. CDR3 length: 14 amino acids. Per the germline V gene, CDR1 is MRHNA and CDR2 is SNTAGT. Written as DNA, the CDR3 is TGTGCCAGCAGTGACAGACCTGAGGGGTATGGCTACACCTTC. Translation gives CASSDRPEGYGYTF.